This TCR beta chain is drawn from a study of quantifying T cell responses using KT2 cells (dated by TCRdb to between 2016 and 2019). Study-wide context: RNA was DNase-treated and reverse transcribed with TCR alpha and beta constant-region primers, mostly using SuperScript III. The efficiency of the T4 ligation step under optimum conditions was estimated to be above 9.5%. To avoid over-amplification, PCR2 was carried out as a SYBR Green qPCR and halted once a predetermined fluorescence threshold was reached. Study-level results and caveats: A linear scaling of KT2 alpha and beta sequence counts with input KT2 cell number was observed over several orders of magnitude. This TCR sequencing study did not compare the pipeline side by side with other TCR sequencing techniques. Saturation was seen in the detection of KT2 sequences when very high numbers of KT2 cells were spiked in. Even at the lowest spike-in tested, roughly one KT2 cell per 100,000 PBMC, KT2 sequences were still detected.

Known numbers of KT2, a T cell clone whose TCR had been sequenced previously, were spiked into unfractionated PBMC to test the sensitivity and accuracy of the pipeline. A range of KT2-to-PBMC ratios was generated by mixing KT2 cells with a fixed number of PBMC. Spanning cysteine to phenylalanine, the CDR3 consists of 13 amino acids. The retained sequence is limited to the CDR3, 39 bases, with the frame set at the first base. V is clipped by 6 bases and J by 5 bases, and the sequence between their germline boundaries is 13 bases long. Receptor amplification or capture employed UMI-ligation and nested PCR. T4 RNA ligase 1 was used to ligate a single-stranded oligonucleotide containing the Illumina SP2 sequence and a UMI to the 3' end of the cDNA. PCR1 used around 4 cycles (98 degrees C 15 s, 69 degrees C 30 s, 72 degrees C 40 s), and the beta primer was an equimolar mix of RC1.1 and RC1.2 that covered TRBC1 and TRBC2. Starting at PCR2, TCR alpha and beta chains were handled separately, and sample indices and Illumina adaptors were added. Placed after an 8-base spacer, the UMI was made up of 12 random nucleotides arranged as two hexamers with a spacer between them. Sequencing was done on an Illumina MiSeq using v2 2x251 paired-end chemistry, usually with about eleven samples per run. PhiX DNA at roughly 4.5-7% was added to each sequencing library to increase diversity. On the study's bioinformatics: Raw reads were converted to FASTQ with bcl2fastq and were demultiplexed by dual indices with Demultiplexor. V and J genes were assigned by Decombinator through tag matching, with a single base-pair mismatch permitted. Collapsinator used UMIs to correct both sequencing errors and frequency errors arising from PCR heterogeneity. CDR3Translator turned Decombinator identifiers into nucleotide sequence, translated that sequence into amino acids, and pulled out the CDR3 based on C- and N-terminal motifs. Each distinct KT2 TCR was counted as one cluster of KT2 sequences that shared a single unique molecular identifier. TCRdb's own reprocessing of the public reads used fastp at Q25 and MiXCR and kept productive beta chains. Entries are consolidated by CDR3 protein sequence, retaining the most common genes and DNA. The V and J calls follow TCRdb's processing rather than the paper's. The table for this sample lists approximately 60,000 distinct CDR3 sequences; roughly an eighth of them were counted only once. Approximately 10% of the sample lies in the top ten.

The table lists this clonotype with a few counts. No cognate antigen has been identified for it. Base qualities are not provided; no much larger clone lies one nucleotide away. The clonotype was recovered from a human donor. In this chain, TRBV12-3 or TRBV12-4 is recombined with TRBJ2-5, with no confidently assigned D gene. Sequencing input: PBMCs spiked with cells of the T cell clone KT2. The CDR3 amino acid sequence is: CASSPRRRETQYF. In nucleotide form, the sequence is TGTGCCAGCAGCCCCCGACGTCGCGAGACCCAGTACTTC.